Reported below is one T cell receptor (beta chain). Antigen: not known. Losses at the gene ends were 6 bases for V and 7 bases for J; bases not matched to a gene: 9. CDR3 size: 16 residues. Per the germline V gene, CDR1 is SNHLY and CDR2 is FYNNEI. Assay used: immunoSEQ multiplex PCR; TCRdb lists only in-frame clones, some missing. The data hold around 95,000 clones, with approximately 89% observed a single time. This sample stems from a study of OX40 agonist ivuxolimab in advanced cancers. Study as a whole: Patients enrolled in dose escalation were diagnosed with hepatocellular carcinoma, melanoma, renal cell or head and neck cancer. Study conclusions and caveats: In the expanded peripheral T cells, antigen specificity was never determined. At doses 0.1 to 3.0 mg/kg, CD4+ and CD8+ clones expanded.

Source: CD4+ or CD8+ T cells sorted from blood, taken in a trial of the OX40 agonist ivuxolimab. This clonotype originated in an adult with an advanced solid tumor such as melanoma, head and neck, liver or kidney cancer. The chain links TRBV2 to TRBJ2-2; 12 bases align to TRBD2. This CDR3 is CASRATSGSSVGELFF. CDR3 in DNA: TGTGCCAGCAGGGCGACTAGCGGGAGCAGTGTCGGGGAGCTGTTTTTT.